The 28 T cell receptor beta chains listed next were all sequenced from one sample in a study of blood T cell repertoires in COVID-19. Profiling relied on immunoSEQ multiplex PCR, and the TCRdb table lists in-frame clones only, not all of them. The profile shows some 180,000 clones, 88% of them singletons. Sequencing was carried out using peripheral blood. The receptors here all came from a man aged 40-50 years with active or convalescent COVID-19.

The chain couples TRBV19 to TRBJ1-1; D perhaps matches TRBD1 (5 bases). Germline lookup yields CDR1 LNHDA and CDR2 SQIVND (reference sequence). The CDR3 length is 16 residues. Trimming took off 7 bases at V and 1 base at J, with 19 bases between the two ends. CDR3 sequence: CASTELGTEWNTEAFF. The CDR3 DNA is TGTGCCAGTACCGAACTAGGGACTGAATGGAACACTGAAGCTTTCTTT. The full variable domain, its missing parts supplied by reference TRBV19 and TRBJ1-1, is DGGITQSPKYLFRKEGQNVTLSCEQNLNHDAMYWYRQDPGQGLRLIYYSQIVNDFQKGDIAEGYSVSREKKESFPLTVTSAQKNPTAFYLCASTELGTEWNTEAFFGQGTRLTVV.

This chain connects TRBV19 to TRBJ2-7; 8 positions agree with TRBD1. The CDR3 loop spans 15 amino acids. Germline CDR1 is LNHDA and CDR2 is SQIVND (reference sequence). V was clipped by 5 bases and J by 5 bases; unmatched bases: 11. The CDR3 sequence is CASSGIQGGPNEQYF. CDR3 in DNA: TGTGCCAGTAGTGGAATACAGGGGGGACCAAACGAGCAGTACTTC.

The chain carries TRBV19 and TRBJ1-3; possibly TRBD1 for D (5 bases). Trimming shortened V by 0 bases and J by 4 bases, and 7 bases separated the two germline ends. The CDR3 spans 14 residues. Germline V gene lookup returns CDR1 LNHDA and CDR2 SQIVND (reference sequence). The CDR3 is CASSIDNRGNTIYF. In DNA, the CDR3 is TGTGCCAGTAGTATAGACAACAGGGGAAACACCATATATTTT.

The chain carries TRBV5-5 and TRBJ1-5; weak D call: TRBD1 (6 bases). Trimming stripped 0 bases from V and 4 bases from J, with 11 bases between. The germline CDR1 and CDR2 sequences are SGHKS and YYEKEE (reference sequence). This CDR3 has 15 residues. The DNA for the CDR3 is TGTGCCAGCAGCTTGGCCGGACAGTTTAATCAGCCCCAGCATTTT. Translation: CASSLAGQFNQPQHF.

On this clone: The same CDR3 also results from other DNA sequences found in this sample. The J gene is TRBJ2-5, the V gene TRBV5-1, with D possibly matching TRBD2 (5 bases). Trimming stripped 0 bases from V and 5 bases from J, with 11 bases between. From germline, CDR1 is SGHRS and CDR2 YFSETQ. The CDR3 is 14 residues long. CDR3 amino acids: CASSLAGSGETQYF. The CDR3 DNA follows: TGCGCCAGCAGCTTGGCGGGATCTGGGGAGACCCAGTACTTC.

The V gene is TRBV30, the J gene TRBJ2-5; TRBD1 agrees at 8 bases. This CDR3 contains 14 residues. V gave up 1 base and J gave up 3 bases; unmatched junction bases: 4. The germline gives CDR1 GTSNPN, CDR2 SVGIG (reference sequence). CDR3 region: CAWSGDRRKETQYF. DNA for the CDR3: TGTGCCTGGAGTGGGGACAGGAGAAAAGAGACCCAGTACTTC.

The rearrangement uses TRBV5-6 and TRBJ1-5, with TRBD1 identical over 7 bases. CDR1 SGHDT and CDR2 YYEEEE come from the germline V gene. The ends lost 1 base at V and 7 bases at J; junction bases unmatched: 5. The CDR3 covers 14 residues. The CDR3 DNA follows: TGTGCCAGCAGCTTGAACAGGGGAGGACAGCCCCAGCATTTT. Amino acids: CASSLNRGGQPQHF.

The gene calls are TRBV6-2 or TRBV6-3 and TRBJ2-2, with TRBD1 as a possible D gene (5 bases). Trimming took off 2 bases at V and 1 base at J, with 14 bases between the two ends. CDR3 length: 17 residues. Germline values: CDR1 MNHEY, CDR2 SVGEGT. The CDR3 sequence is CASSYVFPGLNTGELFF. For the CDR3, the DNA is TGTGCCAGCAGTTACGTGTTCCCAGGGTTGAACACCGGGGAGCTGTTTTTT.

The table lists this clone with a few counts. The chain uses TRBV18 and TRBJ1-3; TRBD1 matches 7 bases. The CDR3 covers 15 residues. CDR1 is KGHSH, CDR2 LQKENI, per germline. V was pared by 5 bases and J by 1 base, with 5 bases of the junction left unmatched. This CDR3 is CASSSGGESGNTIYF. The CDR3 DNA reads TGTGCCAGCTCATCAGGGGGAGAATCTGGAAACACCATATATTTT.

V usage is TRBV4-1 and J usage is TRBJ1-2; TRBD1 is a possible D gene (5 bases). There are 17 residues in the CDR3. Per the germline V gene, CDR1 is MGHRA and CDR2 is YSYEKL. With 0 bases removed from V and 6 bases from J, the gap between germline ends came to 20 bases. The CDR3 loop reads CASSQDRARIDSDGYTF. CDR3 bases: TGCGCCAGCAGCCAAGATCGGGCACGGATTGACAGTGATGGCTACACCTTC.

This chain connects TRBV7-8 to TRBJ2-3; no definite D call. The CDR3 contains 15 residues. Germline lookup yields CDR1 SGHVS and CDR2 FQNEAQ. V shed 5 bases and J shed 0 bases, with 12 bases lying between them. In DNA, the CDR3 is TGTGCCAGCAGCACCCGACTGACTAGCACAGATACGCAGTATTTT. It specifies CASSTRLTSTDTQYF.

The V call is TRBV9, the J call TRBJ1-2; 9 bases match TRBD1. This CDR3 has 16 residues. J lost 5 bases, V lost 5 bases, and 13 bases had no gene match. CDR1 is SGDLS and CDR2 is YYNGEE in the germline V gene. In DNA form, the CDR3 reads TGTGCCAGCAGGGGAACTCGACAGGGGGGGAAATATGGCTACACCTTC. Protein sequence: CASRGTRQGGKYGYTF.

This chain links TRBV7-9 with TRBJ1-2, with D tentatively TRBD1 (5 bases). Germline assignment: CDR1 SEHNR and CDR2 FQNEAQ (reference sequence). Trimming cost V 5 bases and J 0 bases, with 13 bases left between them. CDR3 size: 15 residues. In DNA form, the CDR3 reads TGTGCCAGCAGCCGAGGACAAGTACCTAACTATGGCTACACCTTC. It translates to CASSRGQVPNYGYTF.

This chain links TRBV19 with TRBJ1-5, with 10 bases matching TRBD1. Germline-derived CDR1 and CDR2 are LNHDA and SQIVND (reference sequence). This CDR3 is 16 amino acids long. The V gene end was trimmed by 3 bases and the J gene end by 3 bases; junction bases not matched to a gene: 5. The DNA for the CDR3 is TGTGCCAGTAGTATGGGGACAGGGGCTCCCAATCAGCCCCAGCATTTT. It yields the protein CASSMGTGAPNQPQHF.

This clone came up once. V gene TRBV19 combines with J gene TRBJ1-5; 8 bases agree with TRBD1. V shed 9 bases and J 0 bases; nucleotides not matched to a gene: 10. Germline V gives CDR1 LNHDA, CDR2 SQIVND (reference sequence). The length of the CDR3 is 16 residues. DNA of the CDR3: TGTGCCAGCGTACCGGACAGGGTTTATAGCAATCAGCCCCAGCATTTT. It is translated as CASVPDRVYSNQPQHF.

The CDR3 reads CASSLEMSGTTQYF. CDR3 nucleotide sequence: TGTGCCAGCAGCTTAGAGATGAGCGGGACTACCCAGTACTTC. The chain employs TRBV7-2 and TRBJ2-5; TRBD2 matches at 7 bases. This CDR3 is 14 amino acids long. Germline lookup yields CDR1 SGHTA and CDR2 FQGNSA. Germline trimming cut 1 base from V and 8 bases from J; bases unmatched to any gene: 7.

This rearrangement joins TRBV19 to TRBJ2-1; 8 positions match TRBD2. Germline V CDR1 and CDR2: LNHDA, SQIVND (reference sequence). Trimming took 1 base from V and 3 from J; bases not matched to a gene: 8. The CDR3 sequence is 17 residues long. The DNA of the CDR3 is TGTGCCAGTAGTATAGGCTCAGCGGGAGCTGGCTACAATGAGCAGTTCTTC. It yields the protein CASSIGSAGAGYNEQFF.

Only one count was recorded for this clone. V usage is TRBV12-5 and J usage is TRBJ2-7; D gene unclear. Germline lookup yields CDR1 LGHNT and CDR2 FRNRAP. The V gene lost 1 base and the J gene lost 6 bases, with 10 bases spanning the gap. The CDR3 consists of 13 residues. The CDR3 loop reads CASGLDPGFEQYF. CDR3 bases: TGTGCTAGTGGTTTGGACCCCGGGTTCGAGCAGTACTTC.

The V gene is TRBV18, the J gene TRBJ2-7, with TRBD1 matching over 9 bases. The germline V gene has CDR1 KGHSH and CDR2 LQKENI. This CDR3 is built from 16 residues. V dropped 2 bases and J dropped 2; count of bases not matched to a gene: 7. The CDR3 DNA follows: TGTGCCAGCTCACCAAAGGACAGGGGACTCACCTACGAGCAGTACTTC. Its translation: CASSPKDRGLTYEQYF.

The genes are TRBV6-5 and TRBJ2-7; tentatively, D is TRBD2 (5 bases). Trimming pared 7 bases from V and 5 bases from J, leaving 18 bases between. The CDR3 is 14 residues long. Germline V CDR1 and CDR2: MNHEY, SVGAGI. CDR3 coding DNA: TGTGCCAGCACCCGGCGGGCGGGCTTCGACGAGCAGTACTTC. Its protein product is CASTRRAGFDEQYF.

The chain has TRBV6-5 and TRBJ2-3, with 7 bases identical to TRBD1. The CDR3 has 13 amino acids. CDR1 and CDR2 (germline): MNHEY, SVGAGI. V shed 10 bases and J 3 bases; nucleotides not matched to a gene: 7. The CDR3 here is CATLGQQTDTQYF. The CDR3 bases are TGTGCCACACTGGGACAGCAAACAGATACGCAGTATTTT.

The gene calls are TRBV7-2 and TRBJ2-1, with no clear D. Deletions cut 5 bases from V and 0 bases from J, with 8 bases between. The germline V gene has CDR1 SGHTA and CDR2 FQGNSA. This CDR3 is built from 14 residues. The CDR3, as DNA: TGTGCCAGCAGCGCCTACGTCTCCTACAATGAGCAGTTCTTC. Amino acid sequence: CASSAYVSYNEQFF.

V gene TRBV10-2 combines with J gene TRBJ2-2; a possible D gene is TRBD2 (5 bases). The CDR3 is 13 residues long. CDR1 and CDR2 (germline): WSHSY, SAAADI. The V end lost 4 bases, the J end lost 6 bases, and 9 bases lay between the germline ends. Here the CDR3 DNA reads TGCGCCAGCAGTGTCGCGGGTTCCGGGGAGCTGTTTTTT. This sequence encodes CASSVAGSGELFF.

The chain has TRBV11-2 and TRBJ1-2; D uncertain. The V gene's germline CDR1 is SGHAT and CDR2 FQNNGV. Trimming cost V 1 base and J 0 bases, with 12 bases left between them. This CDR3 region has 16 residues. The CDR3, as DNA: TGTGCCAGCAGCTTAGGTGCGGGGTCTTCTAACTATGGCTACACCTTC. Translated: CASSLGAGSSNYGYTF.

CDR3 sequence: CSVTTGAHTGELFF. In nucleotides, the CDR3 is TGCAGCGTTACCACAGGGGCGCACACCGGGGAGCTGTTTTTT. The genes are TRBV29-1 and TRBJ2-2; 7 bases line up with TRBD1. The germline V gene has CDR1 SQVTM and CDR2 ANQGSEA. CDR3 size: 14 residues. The V gene end was trimmed by 5 bases and the J gene end by 3 bases; junction bases not matched to a gene: 6.

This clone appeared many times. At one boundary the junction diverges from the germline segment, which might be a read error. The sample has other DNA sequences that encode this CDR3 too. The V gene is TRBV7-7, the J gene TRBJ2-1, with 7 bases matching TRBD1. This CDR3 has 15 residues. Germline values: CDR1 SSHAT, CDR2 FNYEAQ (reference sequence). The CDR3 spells CASSQTGSSYNEQFF. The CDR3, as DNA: TGTGCTAGCAGCCAGACAGGGAGCTCCTACAATGAGCAGTTCTTC.

The CDR3 is CASSSPSIAGELFF. CDR3 DNA: TGCGCCAGCAGTTCGCCATCTATTGCCGGGGAGCTGTTTTTT. The V gene is TRBV5-1, the J gene TRBJ2-2; unclear D gene. Deletions cut 5 bases from V and 6 bases from J, with 14 bases between. The V gene's germline CDR1 is SGHRS and CDR2 YFSETQ. The CDR3 runs 14 residues. The full variable domain, with the rest looked up from reference TRBV5-1 and TRBJ2-2, is KAGVTQTPRYLIKTRGQQVTLSCSPISGHRSVSWYQQTPGQGLQFLFEYFSETQRNKGNFPGRFSGRQFSNSRSEMNVSTLELGDSALYLCASSSPSIAGELFFGEGSRLTVL.

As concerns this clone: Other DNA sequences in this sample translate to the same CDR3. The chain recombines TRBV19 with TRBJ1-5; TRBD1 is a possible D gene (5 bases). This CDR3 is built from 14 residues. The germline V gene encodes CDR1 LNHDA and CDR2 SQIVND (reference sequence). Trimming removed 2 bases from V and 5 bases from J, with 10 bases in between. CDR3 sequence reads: CASSIQGSDQPQHF. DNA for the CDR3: TGTGCCAGTAGTATACAGGGTTCGGATCAGCCCCAGCATTTT.